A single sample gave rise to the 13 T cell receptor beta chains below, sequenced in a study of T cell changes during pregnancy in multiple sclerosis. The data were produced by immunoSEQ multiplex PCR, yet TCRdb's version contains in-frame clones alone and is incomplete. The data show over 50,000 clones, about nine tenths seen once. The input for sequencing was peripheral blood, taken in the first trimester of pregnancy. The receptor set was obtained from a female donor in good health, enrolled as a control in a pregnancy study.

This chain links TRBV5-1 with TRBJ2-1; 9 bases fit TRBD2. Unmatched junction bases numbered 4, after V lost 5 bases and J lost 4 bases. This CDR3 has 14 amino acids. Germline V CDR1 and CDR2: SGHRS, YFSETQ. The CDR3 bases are TGCGCCAGCAGTACCAGCGGGGGGTACAATGAGCAGTTCTTC. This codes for CASSTSGGYNEQFF.

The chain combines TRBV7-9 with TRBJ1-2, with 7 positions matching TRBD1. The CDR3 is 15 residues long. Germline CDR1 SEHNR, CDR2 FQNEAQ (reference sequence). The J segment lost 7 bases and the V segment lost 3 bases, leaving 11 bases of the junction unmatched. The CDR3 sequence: CASSLSDRVSVGYTF. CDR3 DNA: TGTGCCAGCAGCTTGAGCGACAGGGTATCGGTTGGCTACACCTTC.

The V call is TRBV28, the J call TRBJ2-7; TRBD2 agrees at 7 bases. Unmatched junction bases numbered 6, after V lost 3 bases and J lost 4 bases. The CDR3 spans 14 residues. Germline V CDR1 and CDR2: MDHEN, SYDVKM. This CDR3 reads CASSLRLAGYEQYF. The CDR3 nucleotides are TGTGCCAGCAGTTTGAGACTAGCCGGTTACGAGCAGTACTTC.

CDR3 DNA sequence: TGTGCCAGCAGCTTTGGGGGACAGGGTCGACGGGAAAAACTGTTTTTT. This translates into CASSFGGQGRREKLFF. The chain combines TRBV5-4 with TRBJ1-4, with 9 nucleotides matching TRBD1. CDR1 and CDR2 (germline): SGHNT, YYREEE (reference sequence). This CDR3 spans 16 amino acids. The junction had 10 bases not matched to a gene; V was cut back by 2 bases and J by 8 bases.

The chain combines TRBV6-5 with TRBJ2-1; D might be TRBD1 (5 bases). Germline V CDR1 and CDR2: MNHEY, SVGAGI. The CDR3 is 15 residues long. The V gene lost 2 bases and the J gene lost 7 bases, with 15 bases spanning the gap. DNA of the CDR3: TGTGCCAGCAGTTACAGGGGCATACGGGCGAATGAGCAGTTCTTC. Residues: CASSYRGIRANEQFF.

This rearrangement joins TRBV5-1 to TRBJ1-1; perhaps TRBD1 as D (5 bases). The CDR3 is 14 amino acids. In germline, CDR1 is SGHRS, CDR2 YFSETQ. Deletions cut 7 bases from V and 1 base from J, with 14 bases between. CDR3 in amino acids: CASGTGGTNTEAFF. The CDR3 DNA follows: TGCGCCAGCGGGACCGGAGGGACGAACACTGAAGCTTTCTTT.

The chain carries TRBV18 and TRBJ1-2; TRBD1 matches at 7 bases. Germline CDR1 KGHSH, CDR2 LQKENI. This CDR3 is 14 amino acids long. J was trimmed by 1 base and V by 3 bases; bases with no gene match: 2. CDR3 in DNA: TGTGCCAGCTCACCGGGACAGCTTAACTATGGCTACACCTTC. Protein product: CASSPGQLNYGYTF.

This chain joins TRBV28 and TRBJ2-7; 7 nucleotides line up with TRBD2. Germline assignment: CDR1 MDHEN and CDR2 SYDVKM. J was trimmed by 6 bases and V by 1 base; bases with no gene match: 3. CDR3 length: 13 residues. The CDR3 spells CASSLFGEGEQYF. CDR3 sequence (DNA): TGTGCCAGCAGTTTATTTGGGGAGGGCGAGCAGTACTTC.

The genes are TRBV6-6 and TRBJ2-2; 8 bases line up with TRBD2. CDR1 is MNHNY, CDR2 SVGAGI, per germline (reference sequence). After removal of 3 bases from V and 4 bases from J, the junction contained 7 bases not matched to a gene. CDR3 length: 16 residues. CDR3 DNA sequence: TGTGCCAGCAGTTATGGTGCGGGAGGTATCACCGGGGAGCTGTTTTTT. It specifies CASSYGAGGITGELFF.

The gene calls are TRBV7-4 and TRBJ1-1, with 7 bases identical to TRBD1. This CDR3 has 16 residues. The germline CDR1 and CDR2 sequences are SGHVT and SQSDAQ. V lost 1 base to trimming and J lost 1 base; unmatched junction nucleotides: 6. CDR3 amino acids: CASSLGEGTANTEAFF. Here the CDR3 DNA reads TGTGCCAGCAGCTTAGGCGAAGGGACAGCGAACACTGAAGCTTTCTTT.

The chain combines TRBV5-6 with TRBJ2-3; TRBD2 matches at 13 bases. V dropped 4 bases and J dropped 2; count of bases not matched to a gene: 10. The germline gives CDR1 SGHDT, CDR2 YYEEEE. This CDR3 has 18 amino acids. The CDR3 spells CASSPTSGTSGATDTQYF. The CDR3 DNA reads TGTGCCAGCAGCCCTACTTCCGGGACTAGCGGGGCCACAGATACGCAGTATTTT.

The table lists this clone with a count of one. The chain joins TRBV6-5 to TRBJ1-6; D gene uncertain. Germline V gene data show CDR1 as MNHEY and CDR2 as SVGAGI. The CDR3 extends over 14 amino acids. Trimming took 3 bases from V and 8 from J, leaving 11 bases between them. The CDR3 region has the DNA TGTGCCAGCAGTTATTCCGCCTCGGATTCACCCCTCCACTTT. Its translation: CASSYSASDSPLHF.

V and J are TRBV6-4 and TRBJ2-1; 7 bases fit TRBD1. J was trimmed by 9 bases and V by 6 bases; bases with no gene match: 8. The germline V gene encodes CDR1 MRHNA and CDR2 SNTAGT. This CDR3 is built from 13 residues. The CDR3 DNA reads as TGTGCCAGCAGCCAGGGGGATAGTGGTGAGCAGTTCTTC. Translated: CASSQGDSGEQFF.